This T cell receptor beta chain emerged from a study of blood T cell repertoires in COVID-19. Germline CDR1 MGHRA, CDR2 YSYEKL. V trimming: 3 bases; J trimming: 7 bases; junction bases outside the gene matches: 7. This CDR3 has 15 residues. Clones were read by immunoSEQ multiplex PCR, and TCRdb kept only the in-frame ones, dropping some. In the table there are over 200,000 clones, around 92% of which are singletons. The genes are TRBV4-1 and TRBJ1-4; 8 bases agree with TRBD1. Sequenced input: peripheral blood. The TCR comes from a person in their late teens or twenties with COVID-19, enrolled during active disease. The CDR3 sequence: CASSHGTGRSEKLFF. The CDR3 coding sequence is TGCGCCAGCAGCCATGGGACAGGTAGAAGTGAAAAACTGTTTTTT.